A single sample is the source of the 15 T cell receptor beta chains below, sequenced in a study of blood T cell repertoires in COVID-19 (TCRdb year 2020). Libraries were constructed by the immunoSEQ multiplex PCR assay. TCRdb's version of the immuneACCESS table is confined to in-frame rearrangements and falls short of the full clone set. An unresolved V gene accounts for under half of the shortfall where checked; the remainder is of unknown origin. A total of about 160,000 clones appear in this sample, roughly 83% of them only once. The top ten clonotypes cover roughly a tenth of the sample. Input material: peripheral blood. Source of these receptors: a woman aged 80 or over with active or convalescent COVID-19.

The V call is TRBV7-2, the J call TRBJ2-3; 9 bases align to TRBD2. In germline, CDR1 is SGHTA, CDR2 FQGNSA. Trimming at V came to 2 bases and at J to 4 bases, leaving 7 bases not matched to a gene. The CDR3 contains 16 residues. CDR3 nucleotides: TGTGCCAGCAGCTTATCTAGCGGGGTCTTCGCAGATACGCAGTATTTT. This sequence encodes CASSLSSGVFADTQYF.

The rearrangement uses TRBV11-2 and TRBJ1-1; 7 positions match TRBD1. V lost 4 bases, J lost 2 bases, and 7 bases stayed unmatched. The CDR3 has 15 residues. CDR1 and CDR2 from the germline V gene are SGHAT and FQNNGV. The CDR3 spells CASSSSGQINTEAFF. CDR3 DNA sequence: TGTGCCAGCAGCTCGTCGGGACAGATAAACACTGAAGCTTTCTTT.

This clone was counted a few times. The chain couples TRBV25-1 to TRBJ2-5; 7 nucleotides line up with TRBD1. V was clipped by 8 bases and J by 1 base; unmatched bases: 13. From germline, CDR1 is MGHDK and CDR2 SYGVNS. The CDR3 extends over 16 amino acids. The CDR3 DNA follows: TGTGCCAGCGGCCCCGTGGGGACAGCAGTCCAAGAGACCCAGTACTTC. Its protein product is CASGPVGTAVQETQYF. The full variable domain, completed using reference TRBV25-1 and TRBJ2-5, is EADIYQTPRYLVIGTGKKITLECSQTMGHDKMYWYQQDPGMELHLIHYSYGVNSTEKGDLSSESTVSRIRTEHFPLTLESARPSHTSQYLCASGPVGTAVQETQYFGPGTRLLVL.

The chain combines TRBV2 with TRBJ1-5, with a weak D call TRBD1 (6 bases). CDR3 length: 16 residues. V lost 6 bases and J 0 bases, leaving 15 bases between the germline ends. Germline V gene lookup returns CDR1 SNHLY and CDR2 FYNNEI. The CDR3 protein is CASSAQGSASNQPQHF. CDR3 nucleotides: TGTGCCAGCAGCGCCCAGGGGTCTGCTAGCAATCAGCCCCAGCATTTT.

This clone was counted a single time. This rearrangement joins TRBV6-1 to TRBJ1-5; possible D gene TRBD1, 6 bases. The CDR3 is 16 residues long. CDR1 MNHNS and CDR2 SASEGT come from the germline V gene. Deletions cut 0 bases from V and 3 bases from J, with 12 bases between. Here the CDR3 reads CASSEANRALNQPQHF. The CDR3 DNA sequence: TGTGCCAGCAGTGAAGCTAACAGGGCCCTCAATCAGCCCCAGCATTTT.

The chain links TRBV3-1 (or the pseudogene TRBV3-2) to TRBJ1-5, with 9 positions matching TRBD1. With 1 base clipped from V and 2 bases from J, the junction kept 6 bases outside the gene matches. The CDR3 runs 17 residues. Germline-derived CDR1 and CDR2 are LGHDT and YNNKEL (reference sequence). CDR3 sequence reads: CASSQGTQGAGNQPQHF. The CDR3 region has the DNA TGTGCCAGCAGCCAAGGGACACAGGGGGCAGGCAATCAGCCCCAGCATTTT.

The rearrangement links TRBV7-2 to TRBJ2-7; 7 bases fit TRBD2. The CDR3 sequence is 16 residues long. The germline gives CDR1 SGHTA, CDR2 FQGNSA. V was clipped by 5 bases and J by 0 bases; unmatched bases: 10. The CDR3 loop reads CASSAEGAGTSYEQYF. The CDR3, as DNA: TGTGCCAGCAGCGCCGAGGGAGCGGGGACCTCCTACGAGCAGTACTTC. The whole variable domain, remainder taken from reference TRBV7-2 and TRBJ2-7, is GAGVSQSPSNKVTEKGKDVELRCDPISGHTALYWYRQSLGQGLEFLIYFQGNSAPDKSGLPSDRFSAERTGGSVSTLTIQRTQQEDSAVYLCASSAEGAGTSYEQYFGPGTRLTVT.

The chain couples TRBV11-2 to TRBJ1-2; TRBD1 is a possible D gene (5 bases). Germline V lookup: CDR1 SGHAT, CDR2 FQNNGV. With 5 bases removed from V and 7 bases from J, the gap between germline ends came to 14 bases. There are 13 residues in the CDR3. Written as DNA, the CDR3 is TGTGCCAGCAGCCCAACGGGGGGATTTGGCTACACCTTC. This sequence encodes CASSPTGGFGYTF.

V usage is TRBV18 and J usage is TRBJ1-2; D is ambiguous. Germline CDR1 and CDR2: KGHSH and LQKENI. Trimming pared 1 base from V and 4 bases from J, leaving 10 bases between. The CDR3 extends over 14 amino acids. In DNA form, the CDR3 reads TGTGCCAGCTCACCACAACGGGAGTCCTATGGCTACACCTTC. Translating gives CASSPQRESYGYTF.

The V call is TRBV5-8, the J call TRBJ1-1; D is undetermined. V lost 6 bases to trimming and J lost 1 base, with 19 bases between them. Germline V CDR1 and CDR2: SGHTS, YDEGEE. This CDR3 contains 16 residues. Here the CDR3 reads CASNPLERQTNTEAFF. Written as DNA, the CDR3 is TGTGCCAGCAACCCCCTGGAGAGGCAGACGAACACTGAAGCTTTCTTT. The variable domain in full, with the rest retrieved from reference TRBV5-8 and TRBJ1-1, is EAGVTQSPTHLIKTRGQQATLRCSPISGHTSVYWYQQALGLGLQFLLWYDEGEERNRGNFPPRFSGRQFPNYSSELNVNALELEDSALYLCASNPLERQTNTEAFFGQGTRLTVV.

The rearrangement links TRBV2 to TRBJ1-5; possibly TRBD1 for D (5 bases). This CDR3 is built from 14 residues. Looked up from germline, CDR1 is SNHLY and CDR2 is FYNNEI. Trimming took off 7 bases at V and 6 bases at J, with 16 bases between the two ends. CDR3 residues: CASTPAGVRQPQHF. The CDR3 DNA reads TGTGCCAGCACCCCGGCGGGGGTACGTCAGCCCCAGCATTTT.

This clone was recorded once. The chain carries TRBV3-1 (or the pseudogene TRBV3-2) and TRBJ2-1; 9 positions agree with TRBD2. The J segment lost 9 bases and the V segment lost 0 bases, leaving 3 bases of the junction unmatched. CDR1 is LGHDT, CDR2 YNNKEL, per germline (reference sequence). The length of the CDR3 is 14 residues. The CDR3: CASSQEAGGREQFF. The CDR3 DNA follows: TGTGCCAGCAGCCAAGAGGCGGGGGGGCGTGAGCAGTTCTTC.

The V gene is TRBV9, the J gene TRBJ2-3; D is undetermined. CDR1 and CDR2 (germline): SGDLS, YYNGEE. The CDR3 spans 16 residues. The V end lost 4 bases, the J end lost 1 base, and 16 bases lay between the germline ends. The CDR3 is CASSPLRSVGTDTQYF. The CDR3 region has the DNA TGTGCCAGCAGCCCTCTACGCAGCGTGGGCACAGATACGCAGTATTTT.

This clone was detected only a few times. The chain is built from TRBV6-4 and TRBJ1-6; possible D gene TRBD1, 6 bases. This CDR3 has 15 residues. The V gene lost 4 bases and the J gene lost 10 bases, with 17 bases spanning the gap. The germline CDR1 and CDR2 sequences are MRHNA and SNTAGT. DNA of the CDR3: TGTGCCAGCAGTGCGTCGGACAGTTCCACATCACCCCTCCACTTT. Translated, it gives CASSASDSSTSPLHF.

This clone was detected once. The CDR3 DNA follows: TGTGCCAGCAGTACTACCGGGACACGAGGCTACACCTTC. It is translated as CASSTTGTRGYTF. This chain joins TRBV6-5 and TRBJ1-2; D may be TRBD1 (6 bases). Trimming took off 5 bases at V and 8 bases at J, with 15 bases between the two ends. This CDR3 is 13 amino acids long. Germline lookup yields CDR1 MNHEY and CDR2 SVGAGI.